A single sample gave rise to the 9 T cell receptor beta chains below, sequenced in a study of chemoradiotherapy in HPV16-positive cancers. The repertoire was sequenced with immunoSEQ multiplex PCR; TCRdb's copy has only in-frame clones and lacks some. The data hold 20,000 to 30,000 clones, with less than 90% observed a single time. The input for sequencing was blood, taken from a patient who underwent chemoradiotherapy. The receptors here all came from a human donor with HPV-associated anogenital cancer.

The chain is built from TRBV9 and TRBJ1-2; D call uncertain. V lost 0 bases and J lost 1, with 4 bases in between. The CDR3 consists of 13 residues. CDR1 is SGDLS and CDR2 is YYNGEE in the germline V gene. The CDR3 loop reads CASSVDSNYGYTF. The DNA for the CDR3 is TGTGCCAGCAGCGTAGACAGTAACTATGGCTACACCTTC.

This chain joins TRBV5-5 and TRBJ2-1; D is undetermined. The CDR3 is 14 amino acids. The V end lost 4 bases, the J end lost 4 bases, and 12 bases lay between the germline ends. Germline CDR1 reads SGHKS; CDR2 reads YYEKEE (reference sequence). CDR3 amino acids: CASSGPLEYNEQFF. The CDR3, as DNA: TGTGCCAGCAGCGGGCCCCTAGAGTACAATGAGCAGTTCTTC. Variable domain in full (rest from reference TRBV5-5 and TRBJ2-1): DAGVTQSPTHLIKTRGQQVTLRCSPISGHKSVSWYQQVLGQGPQFIFQYYEKEERGRGNFPDRFSARQFPNYSSELNVNALLLGDSALYLCASSGPLEYNEQFFGPGTRLTVL.

The rearrangement uses TRBV7-3 and TRBJ1-1, with D possibly matching TRBD1 (5 bases). Germline assignment: CDR1 SGHTA and CDR2 FQGTGA. Trimming removed 4 bases at V and 1 base at J, with 10 bases between. There are 14 residues in the CDR3. This CDR3 is CASSSGSGNTEAFF. For the CDR3, the DNA is TGTGCCAGCAGCTCAGGGAGCGGGAACACTGAAGCTTTCTTT.

Here the CDR3 DNA reads TGCGCCAGCAGCTTGGGACATGGACAAGAGACCCAGTACTTC. Amino acids: CASSLGHGQETQYF. The chain joins TRBV5-1 to TRBJ2-5; no definite D call. The CDR3 runs 14 residues. With 0 bases removed from V and 2 bases from J, the gap between germline ends came to 8 bases. CDR1 and CDR2 (germline): SGHRS, YFSETQ.

The chain combines TRBV13 with TRBJ2-7, with 9 bases that match TRBD2. After removal of 5 bases from V and 7 bases from J, the junction contained 9 bases not matched to a gene. This CDR3 is 14 amino acids long. The germline gives CDR1 PRHDT, CDR2 FYEKMQ (reference sequence). The CDR3 region has the DNA TGTGCCAGCAGCGGGGAGCGGGAGGCTCGAGAGCAGTACTTC. It codes for CASSGEREAREQYF.

The chain recombines TRBV19 with TRBJ2-5, with TRBD1 matching over 9 bases. Germline CDR1 is LNHDA and CDR2 is SQIVND (reference sequence). This CDR3 spans 14 amino acids. Unmatched junction bases numbered 4, after V lost 5 bases and J lost 3 bases. DNA of the CDR3: TGTGCCAGTAGTGGGACAGGGTGGGAAGAGACCCAGTACTTC. Translating gives CASSGTGWEETQYF.

The CDR3 sequence: CASSLDSGLTTAFF. The CDR3 nucleotides are TGTGCCAGCAGCTTAGATTCGGGCCTCACGACGGCTTTCTTT. This rearrangement joins TRBV7-2 to TRBJ1-1, with no clear D. There are 14 residues in the CDR3. Germline CDR1 SGHTA, CDR2 FQGNSA. Trimming pared 1 base from V and 11 bases from J, leaving 17 bases between.

The V call is TRBV30, the J call TRBJ1-2; D not certain. CDR3 length: 13 residues. V lost 4 bases, J lost 2 bases, and 11 bases lay in between. Germline loops: CDR1 GTSNPN, CDR2 SVGIG (reference sequence). The chain's CDR3 is CAWNRERNYGYTF. As DNA, the CDR3 is TGTGCCTGGAACCGGGAGCGGAACTATGGCTACACCTTC. Full variable domain (remainder filled in from reference TRBV30 and TRBJ1-2): SQTIHQWPATLVQPVGSPLSLECTVEGTSNPNLYWYRQAAGRGLQLLFYSVGIGQISSEVPQNLSASRPQDRQFILSSKKLLLSDSGFYLCAWNRERNYGYTFGSGTRLTVV.

This clone was counted between two and nine times. This rearrangement joins TRBV19 to TRBJ2-6; no clear D. Trimming left V 6 bases short and J 0 bases short, with 9 bases between. The CDR3 length is 15 residues. Germline CDR1 is LNHDA and CDR2 is SQIVND (reference sequence). The CDR3 sequence is CASRQDNSGANVLTF. As DNA, the CDR3 is TGTGCCAGTAGACAAGACAACTCTGGGGCCAACGTCCTGACTTTC.